These T cell receptor beta chains were read from a single sample in a study of blood T cell repertoires in COVID-19. Sequencing was performed with immunoSEQ multiplex PCR; in TCRdb, only in-frame clones are kept and a portion is missing. The table records approximately 280,000 clones, approximately 81% of them present only once. Sequenced: PBMCs or T cells enriched from blood (not recorded which). Receptors originate from a woman aged 45 to 65 who had recovered from COVID-19. Both conserved end residues are part of each CDR3. D genes are given only for firm matches. The listing skips clone size in some rows; elsewhere it reads once, few, many or a size class.

v_gene,j_gene,d_gene,abundance,CDR3aa,CDR3nt
TRBV12-3/TRBV12-4,TRBJ2-7,-,-,CASSLNLFEQYF,TGTGCCAGCAGTTTAAACCTATTCGAGCAGTACTTC
TRBV27,TRBJ1-1,TRBD1,few,CASSRQGAENTEAFF,TGTGCCAGCAGTCGACAGGGGGCAGAAAACACTGAAGCTTTCTTT
TRBV15,TRBJ1-3,TRBD1,-,CATSRQGGQGLTGSGNTIYF,TGTGCCACCAGCAGACAGGGGGGACAGGGGCTCACTGGGTCCGGAAACACCATATATTTT
TRBV5-1,TRBJ2-1,TRBD1,-,CASSERTGVINEQFF,TGCGCCAGCAGCGAACGGACAGGGGTAATCAATGAGCAGTTCTTC
TRBV27,TRBJ1-5,TRBD1,-,CASSTKQGADQPQHF,TGTGCCAGCAGTACAAAACAGGGGGCGGACCAGCCCCAGCATTTT
TRBV14,TRBJ2-4,TRBD1,-,CASSQEWQGVNIQYF,TGTGCCAGCAGCCAAGAATGGCAGGGGGTGAACATTCAGTACTTC
TRBV27,TRBJ1-1,-,-,CASSLSGTPLVGTEAFF,TGTGCCAGCAGTCTTTCCGGGACACCCCTAGTAGGTACTGAAGCTTTCTTT
TRBV14,TRBJ1-2,-,few,CASSRLTGNYGYTF,TGTGCCAGCAGCCGACTTACAGGGAACTATGGCTACACCTTC
TRBV28,TRBJ2-7,-,-,CASSIPGFVANEQYF,TGTGCCAGCAGTATACCAGGGTTCGTGGCAAACGAGCAGTACTTC
TRBV7-9,TRBJ1-1,TRBD1,-,CASSVGQGRGDTEAFF,TGTGCCAGCAGCGTAGGACAGGGACGGGGAGACACTGAAGCTTTCTTT
TRBV7-9,TRBJ2-1,TRBD2,-,CASSLAGGRTYNEQFF,TGTGCCAGCAGCTTAGCGGGAGGGAGGACCTACAATGAGCAGTTCTTC
TRBV7-2,TRBJ2-1,TRBD2,few,CASSSSSGGSPNEQFF,TGTGCCAGCAGCTCCTCTAGCGGGGGGTCCCCCAATGAGCAGTTCTTC
TRBV28,TRBJ1-1,-,-,CASSFGEGRVSTEAFF,TGTGCCAGCAGTTTCGGGGAAGGGCGGGTGAGCACTGAAGCTTTCTTT
TRBV5-1,TRBJ2-7,TRBD1,-,CASSLVQGGAYEQYF,TGCGCCAGCAGCTTGGTACAGGGGGGCGCCTACGAGCAGTACTTC
TRBV11-1,TRBJ2-2,-,once,CASSLWKGDTGELFF,TGTGCCAGCAGCTTGTGGAAGGGGGACACCGGGGAGCTGTTTTTT
TRBV28,TRBJ2-3,TRBD1,-,CASRQDRVFRTDTQYF,TGTGCCAGCAGACAGGACAGGGTCTTTAGAACAGATACGCAGTATTTT
TRBV7-2,TRBJ1-2,-,-,CASSLSGNGHGYTF,TGTGCCAGCAGCTTATCCGGGAATGGACATGGCTACACCTTC
TRBV7-2,TRBJ2-5,-,-,CASSLWGQKETQYF,TGTGCCAGCAGCTTATGGGGCCAAAAAGAGACCCAGTACTTC
TRBV7-8,TRBJ1-1,TRBD1,-,CASSRDRTNTEAFF,TGTGCCAGCAGCCGGGACAGGACGAACACTGAAGCTTTCTTT
TRBV19,TRBJ1-5,-,-,CASSRQGFEPQHF,TGTGCCAGTAGTAGGCAGGGGTTTGAGCCCCAGCATTTT
TRBV24-1,TRBJ1-5,-,-,CATSDPARGGNQPQHF,TGTGCCACCAGTGATCCCGCCAGGGGTGGCAATCAGCCCCAGCATTTT
TRBV30,TRBJ1-6,-,-,CAWSGIGTGIPRSPLHF,TGTGCCTGGAGCGGAATCGGCACAGGGATACCCCGTTCACCCCTCCACTTT
TRBV7-8,TRBJ2-2,-,-,CASSLSMNTGELFF,TGTGCCAGCAGCTTGAGCATGAACACCGGGGAGCTGTTTTTT
TRBV9,TRBJ2-2,-,-,CASSAGLNTGELFF,TGTGCCAGCAGCGCCGGACTGAACACCGGGGAGCTGTTTTTT
TRBV18,TRBJ1-1,TRBD1,few,CASSPDRGNTEAFF,TGTGCCAGCTCACCGGACAGGGGGAACACTGAAGCTTTCTTT
TRBV28,TRBJ2-5,-,-,CASKERQAWGETQYF,TGTGCCAGCAAGGAGCGACAGGCTTGGGGGGAGACCCAGTACTTC
TRBV7-2,TRBJ1-1,TRBD1,-,CASSKSGGNTEAFF,TGTGCCAGCAGCAAGTCAGGGGGCAACACTGAAGCTTTCTTT
TRBV3-1/TRBV3-2,TRBJ2-4,TRBD2,-,CASSQASGGNIQYF,TGTGCCAGCAGCCAAGCGAGCGGGGGAAACATTCAGTACTTC
TRBV4-2,TRBJ1-5,-,-,CASSRGISNQPQHF,TGTGCCAGCAGCCGAGGGATTAGCAATCAGCCCCAGCATTTT
TRBV5-1,TRBJ2-5,TRBD2,once,CASSETSGGSETQYF,TGCGCCAGCAGCGAGACTAGCGGGGGGTCGGAGACCCAGTACTTC
TRBV11-2,TRBJ2-3,-,-,CASSANAGAPTDTQYF,TGTGCCAGCAGCGCCAACGCAGGGGCTCCCACAGATACGCAGTATTTT
TRBV6-4,TRBJ2-5,TRBD2,many,CASSERGGQETQYF,TGTGCCAGCAGTGAGCGGGGGGGCCAAGAGACCCAGTACTTC
TRBV7-9,TRBJ2-1,-,-,CASSTSREQFF,TGTGCCAGCAGCACCTCCCGGGAGCAGTTCTTC
TRBV9,TRBJ2-3,-,-,CASSDGGVADTQYF,TGTGCCAGCAGCGACGGAGGGGTCGCAGATACGCAGTATTTT
TRBV2,TRBJ1-2,-,-,CASSEQQGAYGYTF,TGTGCCAGCAGTGAGCAACAGGGTGCCTATGGCTACACCTTC
TRBV24-1,TRBJ2-1,TRBD2,-,CATSDGTSLYNEQFF,TGTGCCACCAGTGACGGGACTAGCCTGTACAATGAGCAGTTCTTC
TRBV5-4,TRBJ2-1,TRBD2,-,CASSLTSGGYLGNEQFF,TGTGCCAGCAGCTTGACTAGCGGGGGCTATTTGGGGAATGAGCAGTTCTTC
TRBV15,TRBJ1-1,-,-,CATSKRKPSGTGTRVEAFF,TGTGCCACCAGCAAAAGGAAACCGTCGGGAACCGGGACAAGAGTCGAGGCTTTCTTT
TRBV2,TRBJ2-7,-,-,CASRGAATSYEQYF,TGTGCCAGCAGAGGGGCGGCGACTTCCTACGAGCAGTACTTC
TRBV19,TRBJ1-2,-,-,CASSIPGLDGYTF,TGTGCCAGTAGTATCCCAGGGTTGGATGGCTACACCTTC
TRBV14,TRBJ1-1,-,-,CASSLMAGATEAFF,TGTGCCAGCAGCCTCATGGCAGGGGCCACTGAAGCTTTCTTT
TRBV5-4,TRBJ2-2,TRBD1,-,CASSLDRGNTGELFF,TGTGCCAGCAGCTTGGACAGGGGCAACACCGGGGAGCTGTTTTTT
TRBV19,TRBJ1-6,-,once,CASSIQGSYNSPLHF,TGTGCCAGTAGTATACAGGGGTCCTATAATTCACCCCTCCACTTT
TRBV30,TRBJ2-3,TRBD2,once,CAWKVAGSGTDTQYF,TGTGCCTGGAAAGTAGCGGGAAGTGGGACAGATACGCAGTATTTT
TRBV7-9,TRBJ2-7,-,-,CASSPLGGVYEQYF,TGTGCCAGCAGCCCTTTGGGGGGTGTGTACGAGCAGTACTTC
TRBV18,TRBJ1-1,-,-,CASSPISRNTEAFF,TGTGCCAGCTCACCAATCTCCAGGAACACTGAAGCTTTCTTT
TRBV7-2,TRBJ1-1,-,once,CASSLYFPSAEAFF,TGTGCCAGCAGCTTATATTTCCCCTCCGCTGAAGCTTTCTTT
TRBV29-1,TRBJ1-1,TRBD1,few,CSVKGQGAGSTEAFF,TGCAGCGTTAAAGGACAGGGGGCCGGGAGCACTGAAGCTTTCTTT
TRBV6-5,TRBJ1-1,-,-,CASTQGWGTEAFF,TGTGCCAGCACCCAGGGTTGGGGCACTGAAGCTTTCTTT
TRBV6-2/TRBV6-3,TRBJ2-7,TRBD2,-,CASSYLGLAGAEQYF,TGTGCCAGCAGTTACCTCGGACTAGCGGGAGCCGAGCAGTACTTC
TRBV6-5,TRBJ1-1,TRBD1,-,CASSPGQGNTEAFF,TGTGCCAGCAGTCCGGGACAGGGAAACACTGAAGCTTTCTTT
TRBV30,TRBJ1-5,TRBD1,-,CAWSVGAGGLNNQPQHF,TGTGCCTGGAGTGTTGGGGCAGGGGGTTTAAACAATCAGCCCCAGCATTTT
TRBV28,TRBJ2-7,-,-,CASSSREQYF,TGTGCCAGCAGTTCCCGCGAGCAGTACTTC
TRBV19,TRBJ1-5,-,-,CASSILGVSNQPQHF,TGTGCCAGTAGTATATTAGGGGTAAGCAATCAGCCCCAGCATTTT
TRBV28,TRBJ2-7,-,-,CASSYVDRRYEQYF,TGTGCCAGCAGTTACGTTGACAGGCGGTACGAGCAGTACTTC
TRBV4-1,TRBJ2-5,-,-,CASRNPGLGETQYF,TGCGCCAGTAGGAACCCGGGACTCGGGGAGACCCAGTACTTC
TRBV7-2,TRBJ1-5,TRBD1,-,CASSTRTGENQPQHF,TGTGCCAGCAGCACAAGGACAGGGGAAAATCAGCCCCAGCATTTT
TRBV5-6,TRBJ2-3,TRBD1,-,CASSPGTGLSDTQYF,TGTGCCAGCAGCCCGGGGACAGGGCTGTCGGATACGCAGTATTTT
TRBV5-4,TRBJ2-5,TRBD2,-,CASTSGGETQYF,TGTGCCAGCACCTCGGGGGGAGAGACCCAGTACTTC
TRBV20-1,TRBJ2-1,-,once,CSASAPRGNEQFF,TGCAGTGCTAGTGCCCCACGGGGCAATGAGCAGTTCTTC